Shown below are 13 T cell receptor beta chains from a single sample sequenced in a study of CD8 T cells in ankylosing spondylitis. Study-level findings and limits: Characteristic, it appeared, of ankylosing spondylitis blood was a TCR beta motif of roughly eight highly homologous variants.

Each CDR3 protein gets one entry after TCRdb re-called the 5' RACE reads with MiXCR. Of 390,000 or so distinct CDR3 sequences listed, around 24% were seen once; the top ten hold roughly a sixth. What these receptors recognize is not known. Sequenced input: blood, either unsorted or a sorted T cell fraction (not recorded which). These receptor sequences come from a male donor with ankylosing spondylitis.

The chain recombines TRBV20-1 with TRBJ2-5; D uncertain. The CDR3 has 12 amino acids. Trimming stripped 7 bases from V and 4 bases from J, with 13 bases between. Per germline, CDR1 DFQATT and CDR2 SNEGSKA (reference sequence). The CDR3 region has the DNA TGCAGTGAGGGAAGGAGAGGAGAGACCCAGTACTTC. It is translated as CSEGRRGETQYF.

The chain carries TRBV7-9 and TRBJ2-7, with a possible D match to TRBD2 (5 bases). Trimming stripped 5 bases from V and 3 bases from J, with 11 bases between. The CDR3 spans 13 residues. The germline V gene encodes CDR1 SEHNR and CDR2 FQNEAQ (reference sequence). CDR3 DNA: TGTGCCAGCAGCCCCGGGGTCTACTACGAGCAGTACTTC. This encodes CASSPGVYYEQYF.

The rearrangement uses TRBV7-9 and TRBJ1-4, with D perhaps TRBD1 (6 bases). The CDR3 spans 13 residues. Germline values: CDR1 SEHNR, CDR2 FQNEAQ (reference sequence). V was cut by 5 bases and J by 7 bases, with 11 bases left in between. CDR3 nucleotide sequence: TGTGCCAGCAGCCGGGGGCGTGTTGAAAAACTGTTTTTT. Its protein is CASSRGRVEKLFF.

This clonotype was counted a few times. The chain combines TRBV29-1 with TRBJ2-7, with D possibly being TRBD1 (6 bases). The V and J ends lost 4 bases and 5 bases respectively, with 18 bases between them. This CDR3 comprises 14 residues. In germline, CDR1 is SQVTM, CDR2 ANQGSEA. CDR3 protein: CSVGPSGAENEQYF. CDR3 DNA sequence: TGCAGCGTTGGGCCTTCAGGGGCCGAAAACGAGCAGTACTTC.

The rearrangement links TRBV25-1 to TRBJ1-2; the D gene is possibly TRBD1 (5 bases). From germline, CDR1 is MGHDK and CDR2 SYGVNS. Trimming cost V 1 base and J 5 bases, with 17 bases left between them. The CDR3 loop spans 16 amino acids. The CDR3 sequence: CASSELSGVSEYGYTF. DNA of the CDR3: TGTGCCAGCAGTGAATTGTCGGGGGTGTCGGAGTATGGCTACACCTTC.

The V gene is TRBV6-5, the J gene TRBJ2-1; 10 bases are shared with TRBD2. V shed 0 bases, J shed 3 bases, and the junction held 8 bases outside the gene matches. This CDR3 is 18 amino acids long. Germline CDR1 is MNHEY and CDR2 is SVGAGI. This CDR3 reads CASSYSLGLAGDYNEQFF. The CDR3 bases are TGTGCCAGCAGTTACTCCTTAGGGCTAGCGGGAGACTACAATGAGCAGTTCTTC.

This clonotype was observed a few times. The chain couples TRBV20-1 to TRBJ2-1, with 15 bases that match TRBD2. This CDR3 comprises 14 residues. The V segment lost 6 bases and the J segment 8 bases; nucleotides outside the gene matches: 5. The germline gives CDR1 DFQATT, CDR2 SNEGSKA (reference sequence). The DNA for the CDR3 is TGCAGTGCCCAAGGACTAGCGGGAGGGGATGAGCAGTTCTTC. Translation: CSAQGLAGGDEQFF.

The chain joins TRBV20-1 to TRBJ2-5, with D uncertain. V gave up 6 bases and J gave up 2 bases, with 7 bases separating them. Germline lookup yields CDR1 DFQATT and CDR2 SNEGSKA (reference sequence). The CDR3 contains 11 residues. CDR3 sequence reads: CSAQIQETQYF. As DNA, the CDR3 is TGCAGTGCCCAGATACAAGAGACCCAGTACTTC.

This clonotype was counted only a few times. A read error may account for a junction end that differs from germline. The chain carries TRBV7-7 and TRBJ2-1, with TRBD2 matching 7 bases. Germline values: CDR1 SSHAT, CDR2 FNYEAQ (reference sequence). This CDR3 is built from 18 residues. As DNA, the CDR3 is TGTGCTAGCAGCCTTGGGGTAGCGGGCCCGAGCTCCTACAATGAGCAGTTCTTC. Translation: CASSLGVAGPSSYNEQFF.

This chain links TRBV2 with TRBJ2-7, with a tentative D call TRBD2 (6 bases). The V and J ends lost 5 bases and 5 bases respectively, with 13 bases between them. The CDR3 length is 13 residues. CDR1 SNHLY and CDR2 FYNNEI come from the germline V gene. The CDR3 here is CASSRRERDEQYF. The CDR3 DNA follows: TGTGCCAGCAGTCGACGGGAGCGGGACGAGCAGTACTTC. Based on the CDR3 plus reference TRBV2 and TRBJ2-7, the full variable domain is EPEVTQTPSHQVTQMGQEVILRCVPISNHLYFYWYRQILGQKVEFLVSFYNNEISEKSEIFDDQFSVERPDGSNFTLKIRSTKLEDSAMYFCASSRRERDEQYFGPGTRLTVT.

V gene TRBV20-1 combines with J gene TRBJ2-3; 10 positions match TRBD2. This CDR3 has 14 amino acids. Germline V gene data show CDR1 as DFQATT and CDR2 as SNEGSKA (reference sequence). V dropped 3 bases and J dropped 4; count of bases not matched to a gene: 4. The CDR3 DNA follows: TGCAGTGCTAGTGGTCTAGCGGGAGCAGATACGCAGTATTTT. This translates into CSASGLAGADTQYF.

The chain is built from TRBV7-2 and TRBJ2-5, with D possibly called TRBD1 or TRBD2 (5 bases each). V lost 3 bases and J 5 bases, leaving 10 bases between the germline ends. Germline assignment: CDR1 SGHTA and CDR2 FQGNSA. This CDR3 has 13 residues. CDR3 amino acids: CASSLGPSETQYF. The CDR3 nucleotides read TGTGCCAGCAGCTTGGGACCGAGTGAGACCCAGTACTTC.

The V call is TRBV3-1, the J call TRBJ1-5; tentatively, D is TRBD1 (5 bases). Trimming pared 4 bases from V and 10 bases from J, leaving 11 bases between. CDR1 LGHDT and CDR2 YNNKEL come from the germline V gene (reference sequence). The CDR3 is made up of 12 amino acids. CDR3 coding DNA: TGTGCCAGCAGCCCTAGTAGGGGACCCCAGCATTTT. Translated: CASSPSRGPQHF.